The next 5 T cell receptor beta chains were all read from a single sample in a study of CD8+ T cells in alopecia areata. It was cDNA, reverse transcribed from extracted RNA, that served as the sequencing template. The data were produced by immunoSEQ multiplex PCR, yet TCRdb's version contains in-frame clones alone and is incomplete. The sample has about 200,000 clones, more than 50% seen once. Sequenced input: CD8+ T cells sorted from blood. These receptors were taken from a human donor in good health.

The chain joins TRBV7-9 to TRBJ1-1; D not certain. Trimming cost V 5 bases and J 4 bases, with 11 bases left between them. This CDR3 is 13 amino acids long. The germline V gene encodes CDR1 SEHNR and CDR2 FQNEAQ (reference sequence). DNA of the CDR3: TGTGCCAGCAGCACCCCGGCGGCCACTGAAGCTTTCTTT. This sequence encodes CASSTPAATEAFF.

This clone appeared a few times. The chain recombines TRBV18 with TRBJ2-2; D uncertain. The CDR3 totals 14 residues. Germline V gene sequence: CDR1 KGHSH, CDR2 LQKENI. Trimming left V 2 bases short and J 3 bases short, with 7 bases between. CDR3 sequence reads: CASSPAIDTGELFF. In nucleotides, the CDR3 is TGTGCCAGCTCACCAGCGATAGACACCGGGGAGCTGTTTTTT.

This clone was seen a few times. The chain is built from TRBV7-2 and TRBJ1-2; D unresolved. The CDR3 is made up of 14 amino acids. V was shortened by 5 bases and J by 4 bases, with 14 bases between the two germline ends. Germline loops: CDR1 SGHTA, CDR2 FQGNSA. The CDR3 spells CASSASGSVYGYTF. The CDR3 DNA is TGTGCCAGCAGCGCCTCTGGGTCGGTCTATGGCTACACCTTC.

This sequence joins TRBV13 and TRBJ1-6; 10 bases are shared with TRBD1. There are 14 residues in the CDR3. The V segment lost 5 bases and the J segment 9 bases; nucleotides outside the gene matches: 4. The V gene's germline CDR1 is PRHDT and CDR2 FYEKMQ (reference sequence). This CDR3 reads CASSTRDRGSPLHF. The CDR3, as DNA: TGTGCCAGCAGCACCCGGGACAGGGGTTCACCCCTCCACTTT.

This chain's CDR3 is CASTPFGSGANVLTF. DNA of the CDR3: TGTGCCAGCACCCCGTTCGGCTCTGGGGCCAACGTCCTGACTTTC. V and J are TRBV6-5 and TRBJ2-6; D gene ambiguous. Trimming shortened V by 7 bases and J by 0 bases, and 10 bases separated the two germline ends. CDR1 and CDR2 (germline): MNHEY, SVGAGI. The CDR3 has 15 amino acids.